Sequencing of this T cell receptor beta chain was carried out in a study of long-term antiretroviral therapy in people with HIV. Survey level was the resolution at which the v3.0 immunoSEQ assay ran. Repertoires were generated with immunoSEQ multiplex PCR, while TCRdb's copy carries only in-frame clones and drops some. The table has approximately 25,000 clones, over 90% seen once; the top ten hold about 9%. This clone occurred once. V trimming: 1 base; J trimming: 2 bases; junction bases outside the gene matches: 2. Looked up from germline, CDR1 is GTSNPN and CDR2 is SVGIG (reference sequence). The CDR3 sequence is 15 residues long.

The material was unsorted PBMCs, obtained 7.6 years after starting antiretroviral therapy. The sequence was obtained from a woman between 40 and 55 years old with HIV. The genes are TRBV30 and TRBJ1-3; 10 positions match TRBD1. The DNA of the CDR3 is TGTGCCTGGAGTGGGACAGGGGGAACTGGAAACACCATATATTTT. Protein: CAWSGTGGTGNTIYF.